This T cell receptor beta chain was retrieved from a study of early T cells in non-severe SARS-CoV-2 infection. Overall study context: Sequenced material consisted of bulk RNA (from unsorted whole blood), and chains were unpaired. Overall study results and limits: Matching results from VDJdb favored anti-spike CD8 responses, leaving private and CD4 specificities undetected.

Germline CDR1 reads SGDLS; CDR2 reads YYNGEE. With V trimmed by 4 bases and J by 5 bases, 11 bases remained unmatched. The CDR3 spans 16 residues. Turning to this clonotype: The antigen is undetermined.

Individual cDNA molecules were tagged with unique molecular identifiers. Each CDR3 protein is one row after TCRdb ran MiXCR on the 5' RACE reads. This sample has about 110,000 distinct CDR3 sequences; 10% to 15% occur once, and the top ten carry around 3.7%. The sequences come from whole blood, collected at baseline. This chain uses TRBV9 with TRBJ2-7; TRBD2 aligns across 11 bases. The clonotype comes from an adult who was a healthcare worker with PCR-confirmed SARS-CoV-2 infection or an uninfected control (not recorded which). CDR3 DNA sequence: TGTGCCAGCAGCCCAGGAACTAGCGGGAGAGGCCACGAGCAGTACTTC. It specifies CASSPGTSGRGHEQYF.